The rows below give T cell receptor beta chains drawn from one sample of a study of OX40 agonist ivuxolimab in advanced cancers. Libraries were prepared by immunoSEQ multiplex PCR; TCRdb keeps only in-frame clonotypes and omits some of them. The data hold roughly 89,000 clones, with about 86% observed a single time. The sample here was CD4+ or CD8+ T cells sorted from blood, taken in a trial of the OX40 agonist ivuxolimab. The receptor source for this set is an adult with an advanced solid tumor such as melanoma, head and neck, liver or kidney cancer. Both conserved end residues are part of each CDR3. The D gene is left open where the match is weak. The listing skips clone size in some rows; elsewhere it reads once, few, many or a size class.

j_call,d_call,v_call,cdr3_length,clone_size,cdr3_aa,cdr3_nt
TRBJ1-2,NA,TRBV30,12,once,CACAGTGYGYTF,TGTGCCTGCGCCGGGACCGGCTATGGCTACACCTTC
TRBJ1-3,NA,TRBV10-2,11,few,CASSSGNTIYF,TGCGCCAGCAGCTCTGGAAACACCATATATTTT
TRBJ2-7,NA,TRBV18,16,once,CASSPPSQVEEGKQYF,TGTGCCAGCTCACCACCGAGCCAGGTCGAGGAAGGGAAGCAGTACTTC
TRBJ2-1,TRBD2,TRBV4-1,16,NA,CASSQEKLAGVGEQFF,TGCGCCAGCAGCCAAGAGAAGCTAGCGGGAGTTGGTGAGCAGTTCTTC
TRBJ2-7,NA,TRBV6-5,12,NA,CASSYLGGEQYF,TGTGCCAGCAGTTACCTCGGGGGCGAGCAGTACTTC
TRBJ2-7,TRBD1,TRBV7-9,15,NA,CASSLGRTGLYEQYF,TGTGCCAGCAGCTTGGGGAGGACAGGGCTCTACGAGCAGTACTTC
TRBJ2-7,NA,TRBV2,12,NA,CASGGLAAEQYF,TGTGCCAGCGGGGGGCTGGCCGCGGAGCAGTACTTC
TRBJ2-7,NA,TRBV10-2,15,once,CASSLREPTSYEQYF,TGCGCCAGCAGCTTAAGGGAGCCTACTTCCTACGAGCAGTACTTC
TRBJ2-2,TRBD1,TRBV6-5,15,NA,CASRSGTGNTGELFF,TGTGCCAGCAGATCCGGGACAGGGAACACCGGGGAGCTGTTTTTT
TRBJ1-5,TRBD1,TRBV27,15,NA,CASSPHRGQGQPQHF,TGTGCCAGCAGTCCCCATAGGGGGCAGGGTCAGCCCCAGCATTTT
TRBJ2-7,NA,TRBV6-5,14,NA,CAARQGQGVYEQYF,TGTGCCGCCCGCCAGGGTCAGGGTGTTTACGAGCAGTACTTC
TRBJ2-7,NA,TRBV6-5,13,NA,CASSYRAGDEQYF,TGTGCCAGCAGTTACAGGGCAGGGGACGAGCAGTACTTC
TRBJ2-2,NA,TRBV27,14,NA,CASSSLHHTGELFF,TGTGCCAGCAGTTCGCTCCATCACACCGGGGAGCTGTTTTTT
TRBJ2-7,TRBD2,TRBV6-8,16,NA,CASSSHGGSRGREQYF,TGTGCCAGCAGTTCCCACGGCGGGAGCCGGGGCAGGGAGCAGTACTTC
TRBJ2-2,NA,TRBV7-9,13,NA,CASSLWGARELFF,TGTGCCAGCAGCTTATGGGGGGCTCGGGAGCTGTTTTTT
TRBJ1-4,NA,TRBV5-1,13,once,CASSLGEGEKLFF,TGCGCCAGCAGCTTAGGAGAGGGTGAAAAACTGTTTTTT